These T cell receptor beta chains were read from a single sample in a study of breast tumors, draining lymph nodes, adjacent tissues. Each CDR3 protein is one row after TCRdb ran MiXCR on the multiplex PCR reads. The sample carries about 140,000 distinct CDR3 sequences, about 33% recorded once. Specimen: axillary lymph node tissue. The receptors were sampled from a female donor with breast cancer. Some clones in this sample may be carry-over from other donors' samples. CDR3s include the opening cysteine and the closing phenylalanine or tryptophan. The D gene is left open where the match is weak. For some rows the clone size is stated as once, few or many, or as a class when expanded; others skip it.

size: many; J: TRBJ2-7; V: TRBV18; D: NA; DNA: TGTGCCAGCTCACTCGGATGGGCAGATTCCTACGAGCAGTACTTC; CDR3: CASSLGWADSYEQYF
size: many; J: TRBJ2-2; V: TRBV19; D: TRBD1; DNA: TGTGCCAGTAGTACTCAGGGGGCCATCACCGGGGAGCTGTTTTTT; CDR3: CASSTQGAITGELFF
size: many; J: TRBJ2-7; V: TRBV28; D: TRBD1; DNA: TGTGCCAGCAGTTTGACAGGGAGCTCCTACGAGCAGTACTTC; CDR3: CASSLTGSSYEQYF
size: many; J: TRBJ2-3; V: TRBV6-6; D: NA; DNA: TGTGCCAGCAGTTATTATACCGGGACCGATAGCACAGATACGCAGTATTTT; CDR3: CASSYYTGTDSTDTQYF
size: many; J: TRBJ2-1; V: TRBV20-1; D: TRBD1; DNA: TGCAGTGCTCCGGGACAGGGCTTCTACAATGAGCAGTTCTTC; CDR3: CSAPGQGFYNEQFF
size: NA; J: TRBJ1-6; V: TRBV6-5; D: TRBD1; DNA: TGTGCCAGCAGTTGGGGACAGGGAGGAGGCTATAATTCACCCCTCCACTTT; CDR3: CASSWGQGGGYNSPLHF
size: many; J: TRBJ2-1; V: TRBV7-3; D: TRBD1; DNA: TGTGCCAGCAGCCCAGGGACAGGGTACAATGAGCAGTTCTTC; CDR3: CASSPGTGYNEQFF
size: NA; J: TRBJ2-3; V: TRBV20-1; D: NA; DNA: TGCAGTGGACTTGGCGCGGAGGGAAGGGATACGCAGTATTTT; CDR3: CSGLGAEGRDTQYF
size: NA; J: TRBJ1-2; V: TRBV5-4; D: NA; DNA: TGTGCCAGCAGCACCGCAGGGGCCTCCTATGGCTACACCTTC; CDR3: CASSTAGASYGYTF
size: few; J: TRBJ1-1; V: TRBV10-3; D: NA; DNA: TGTGCCATACGGGTCGGGGGAAACACTGAAGCTTTCTTT; CDR3: CAIRVGGNTEAFF
size: many; J: TRBJ2-1; V: TRBV6-2/TRBV6-3; D: TRBD2; DNA: TGTGCCAGCAGTTACTCTGGTAGCGGGGGGGCCTGGGAGCAGTTCTTC; CDR3: CASSYSGSGGAWEQFF
size: NA; J: TRBJ1-2; V: TRBV29-1; D: TRBD1; DNA: TGCAGCGTTGCCCTCGGGACAGGGGGGGTTGGCTACACCTTC; CDR3: CSVALGTGGVGYTF
size: many; J: TRBJ2-5; V: TRBV3-1; D: NA; DNA: TGTGCCAGCAGCCAGTGGACTAAGACCCAGTACTTC; CDR3: CASSQWTKTQYF
size: many; J: TRBJ2-5; V: TRBV6-2/TRBV6-3; D: NA; DNA: TGTGCCAGCAGTCACCAACCGGGACGGTTCCAAGAGACCCAGTACTTC; CDR3: CASSHQPGRFQETQYF
size: few; J: TRBJ2-3; V: TRBV6-5; D: TRBD2; DNA: TGCGCCAGCAGTGATCCCGGGACTAGCGGGGTATTTACGCAGTATTTT; CDR3: CASSDPGTSGVFTQYF
size: NA; J: TRBJ1-2; V: TRBV6-5; D: NA; DNA: TGTGCCAGCAGGGGGGAAGACTATGGCTACACCTTC; CDR3: CASRGEDYGYTF
size: many; J: TRBJ2-3; V: TRBV7-9; D: NA; DNA: TGTGCCAGCAGCTTAGGGGATGGACAGATCACAGATACGCAGTATTTT; CDR3: CASSLGDGQITDTQYF
size: many; J: TRBJ2-1; V: TRBV7-9; D: TRBD2; DNA: TGTGCCAGCAGCTTAGGGGGACCTAGCGGGGCGGAGCAGTTCTTC; CDR3: CASSLGGPSGAEQFF
size: NA; J: TRBJ2-1; V: TRBV15; D: NA; DNA: TGTGCCGCCAGCCGAGATACGGTAGCCAATGAGCAGTTCTTC; CDR3: CAASRDTVANEQFF
size: many; J: TRBJ1-2; V: TRBV12-3/TRBV12-4; D: NA; DNA: TGTGCCAGCAGTTTCGGTGTCTATGGCTACACCTTC; CDR3: CASSFGVYGYTF
size: many; J: TRBJ1-3; V: TRBV4-2; D: NA; DNA: TGTGCCAGCAGCCAAGATGGAGGGCCGAGAAACACCATATATTTT; CDR3: CASSQDGGPRNTIYF
size: few; J: TRBJ1-4; V: TRBV12-3/TRBV12-4; D: TRBD1; DNA: TGTGCCAGCAGTCGGGACAGGGCGACTGAAAAACTGTTTTTT; CDR3: CASSRDRATEKLFF
size: few; J: TRBJ2-1; V: TRBV6-2/TRBV6-3; D: TRBD2; DNA: TGTGCCAGCAGTCACTCTGGTAGCGGGGGGGCCTGGGAGCAGTTCTTC; CDR3: CASSHSGSGGAWEQFF
size: many; J: TRBJ1-2; V: TRBV7-8; D: NA; DNA: TGTGCCAGCAGCTTAACGGGGGGTAACTATGGCTACACCTTC; CDR3: CASSLTGGNYGYTF
size: NA; J: TRBJ1-5; V: TRBV10-2; D: TRBD1; DNA: TGCGCCAGCAGCGGACAGGGAAATAGCAATCAGCCCCAGCATTTT; CDR3: CASSGQGNSNQPQHF
size: NA; J: TRBJ2-3; V: TRBV18; D: TRBD2; DNA: TGTGCCAGCTCACTATTAGCGACTAGCGGGGGCTCCACAGATACGCAGTATTTT; CDR3: CASSLLATSGGSTDTQYF
size: NA; J: TRBJ2-2; V: TRBV19; D: NA; DNA: TGTGCCAGTAGTAAGGGTCGGGCAAGGGGCCCCCCCGGGGAGCTGTTTTTT; CDR3: CASSKGRARGPPGELFF
size: NA; J: TRBJ1-4; V: TRBV4-2; D: NA; DNA: TGTGCCAGCAGCCAAGACCCGTCAAAGCTGTTTTTT; CDR3: CASSQDPSKLFF
size: many; J: TRBJ1-3; V: TRBV5-6; D: NA; DNA: TGTGCCAGCAGCTACACATGGGACATCTCTGGAAACACCATATATTTT; CDR3: CASSYTWDISGNTIYF
size: many; J: TRBJ1-6; V: TRBV20-1; D: NA; DNA: TGCAGTGCTAGAGATAAGGGGGGCCCTAATTCACCCCTCCACTTT; CDR3: CSARDKGGPNSPLHF
size: many; J: TRBJ2-5; V: TRBV7-9; D: NA; DNA: TGTGCCAGCAGCCCCCACATAGACAGGTTCCAAGAGACCCAGTACTTC; CDR3: CASSPHIDRFQETQYF
size: many; J: TRBJ2-5; V: TRBV7-6; D: NA; DNA: TGTGCCAGCAGCTTTCTCAGAAAAGAGACCCAGTACTTC; CDR3: CASSFLRKETQYF
size: many; J: TRBJ1-2; V: TRBV11-2; D: NA; DNA: TGTGCCAGCAGCTTGACCCCCACAGGGACTGACTATGGCTACACCTTC; CDR3: CASSLTPTGTDYGYTF
size: many; J: TRBJ2-5; V: TRBV4-2; D: TRBD2; DNA: TGTGCCAGCAGCCAAGACCCAGCGGGGGGGCTGCAAGAGACCCAGTACTTC; CDR3: CASSQDPAGGLQETQYF
size: many; J: TRBJ1-5; V: TRBV29-1; D: NA; DNA: TGCAGCGTTGGTGGGGAGGGTCCCCAGCATTTT; CDR3: CSVGGEGPQHF
size: NA; J: TRBJ1-5; V: TRBV5-1; D: TRBD1; DNA: TGCGCCAGCAGCACTGGGACAGACCATCAGCCCCAGCATTTT; CDR3: CASSTGTDHQPQHF
size: NA; J: TRBJ2-1; V: TRBV5-1; D: NA; DNA: TGCGCCAGCAGCTTCGGGGGCAATGAGCAGTTCTTC; CDR3: CASSFGGNEQFF
size: many; J: TRBJ1-3; V: TRBV5-8; D: TRBD1; DNA: TGTGCCAGCAGCGAGGGGGGACAGATTATTGGGGGAAACACCATATATTTT; CDR3: CASSEGGQIIGGNTIYF
size: many; J: TRBJ1-2; V: TRBV20-1; D: NA; DNA: TGCAGTGCTAGACAGGGGCAGCATGGCTCCACCTTC; CDR3: CSARQGQHGSTF
size: many; J: TRBJ2-1; V: TRBV7-9; D: TRBD1; DNA: TGTGCCAGCAGCTTAACCCAGGGACAGGGTGGGATCTACAATGAGCAGTTCTTC; CDR3: CASSLTQGQGGIYNEQFF
size: many; J: TRBJ1-2; V: TRBV2; D: NA; DNA: TGTGCCAGCACCTCCCGAGACAGCCTCTATGGCTACACCTTC; CDR3: CASTSRDSLYGYTF
size: many; J: TRBJ1-4; V: TRBV5-6; D: TRBD1; DNA: TGTGCCAGCAGCCTTTTTTGGACAGGTTGGGAAAAACTGTTTTTT; CDR3: CASSLFWTGWEKLFF